These T cell receptor beta chains were read from a single sample in a study of cytomegalovirus exposure and HLA in healthy donors. The table came from immunoSEQ multiplex PCR; TCRdb's copy has only in-frame clones and leaves some out. The sample table includes 140,000 or so clones. The sequenced sample was PBMCs. The receptors shown here come from a male donor in good health and CMV-seronegative. CDR3s include the opening cysteine and the closing phenylalanine or tryptophan. Each record gives: J gene, D gene, V gene, CDR3 protein, CDR3 DNA. The D gene is left open where the match is weak.

>TRBJ2-7|TRBD1|TRBV5-6
CASSLTGDKYYEQYF
TGTGCCAGCAGCTTGACAGGGGATAAGTACTACGAGCAGTACTTC
>TRBJ2-7|TRBD1|TRBV11-3
CASSSRTGDEQYF
TGTGCCAGCAGCTCCCGTACAGGGGACGAGCAGTACTTC
>TRBJ1-1|-|TRBV20-1
CSARGSTEAFF
TGCAGTGCTAGAGGGAGTACTGAAGCTTTCTTT
>TRBJ1-2|-|TRBV27
CASSTGGGGYTF
TGTGCCAGCAGTACCGGTGGAGGCGGCTACACCTTC
>TRBJ2-3|TRBD1|TRBV4-3
CASSQDIGRGTDTQYF
TGCGCCAGCAGCCAAGATATCGGCAGGGGGACCGATACGCAGTATTTT
>TRBJ1-5|TRBD1|TRBV30
CAWETGDNQPQHF
TGTGCCTGGGAGACAGGGGACAATCAGCCCCAGCATTTT
>TRBJ2-1|-|TRBV10-1
CASSIALEGVQFF
TGCGCCAGCAGCATAGCTTTGGAGGGAGTGCAGTTCTTC
>TRBJ1-5|-|TRBV10-2
CASSVGAEQPQHF
TGCGCCAGCAGTGTGGGGGCTGAGCAGCCCCAGCATTTT
>TRBJ1-1|TRBD1|TRBV4-1
CASSQDPTGVYTEAFF
TGCGCCAGCAGCCAAGATCCGACAGGGGTATACACTGAAGCTTTCTTT
>TRBJ1-2|TRBD1|TRBV7-2
CASSIIGTGIHYGYTF
TGTGCCAGCAGCATTATCGGGACAGGGATTCACTATGGCTACACCTTC
>TRBJ2-3|TRBD2|TRBV30
CASTAGGESTDTQYF
TGTGCCTCGACCGCCGGGGGGGAGAGCACAGATACGCAGTATTTT
>TRBJ2-5|-|TRBV28
CASSFEGETQYF
TGTGCCAGCAGTTTCGAGGGAGAGACCCAGTACTTC
>TRBJ1-1|-|TRBV29-1
CSVVTGATEAFF
TGCAGCGTTGTAACAGGCGCGACTGAAGCTTTCTTT
>TRBJ1-5|-|TRBV7-8
CASSLDPMTATSNQPQHF
TGTGCCAGCAGCTTGGATCCCATGACAGCGACTAGCAATCAGCCCCAGCATTTT
>TRBJ1-2|-|TRBV28
CASSLFSGVYGYTF
TGTGCCAGCAGTTTGTTCTCGGGAGTCTATGGCTACACCTTC
>TRBJ2-2|TRBD2|TRBV5-1
CASSLTAGGPGGELFF
TGCGCCAGCAGCTTGACGGCGGGAGGGCCCGGCGGGGAGCTGTTTTTT
>TRBJ1-2|-|TRBV6-5
CASSLKTGNYGYTF
TGTGCCAGCAGTCTGAAGACTGGGAACTATGGCTACACCTTC
>TRBJ1-2|TRBD1|TRBV12-5
CASGLGRQGGVDGYTF
TGTGCTAGTGGTTTGGGACGACAGGGGGGTGTCGATGGCTACACCTTC
>TRBJ2-7|TRBD2|TRBV5-1
CASAKNPPGLAGEDEQYF
TGCGCCAGCGCTAAAAACCCTCCGGGACTAGCGGGAGAGGACGAGCAGTACTTC
>TRBJ2-7|TRBD1|TRBV5-1
CASSIGQGAFYEQYF
TGCGCCAGCAGCATAGGACAGGGGGCGTTCTACGAGCAGTACTTC